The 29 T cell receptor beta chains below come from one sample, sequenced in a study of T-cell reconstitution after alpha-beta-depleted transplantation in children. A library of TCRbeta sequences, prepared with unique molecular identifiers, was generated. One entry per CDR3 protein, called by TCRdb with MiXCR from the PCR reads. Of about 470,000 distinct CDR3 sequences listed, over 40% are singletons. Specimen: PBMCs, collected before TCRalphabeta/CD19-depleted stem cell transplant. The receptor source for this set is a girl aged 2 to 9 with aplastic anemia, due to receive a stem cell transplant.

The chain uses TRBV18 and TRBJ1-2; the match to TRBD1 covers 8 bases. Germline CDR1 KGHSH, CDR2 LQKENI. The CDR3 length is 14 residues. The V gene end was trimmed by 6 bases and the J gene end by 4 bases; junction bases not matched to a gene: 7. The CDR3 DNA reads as TGTGCCAGCTCTGATCAGGACAGGGCCTATGGCTACACCTTC. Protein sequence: CASSDQDRAYGYTF.

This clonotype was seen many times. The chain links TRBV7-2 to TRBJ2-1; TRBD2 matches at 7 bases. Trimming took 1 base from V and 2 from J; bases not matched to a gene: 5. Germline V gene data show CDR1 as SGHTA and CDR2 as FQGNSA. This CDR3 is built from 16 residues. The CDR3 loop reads CASSLDSGRTYNEQFF. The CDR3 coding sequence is TGTGCCAGCAGCTTAGATTCCGGGAGGACCTACAATGAGCAGTTCTTC.

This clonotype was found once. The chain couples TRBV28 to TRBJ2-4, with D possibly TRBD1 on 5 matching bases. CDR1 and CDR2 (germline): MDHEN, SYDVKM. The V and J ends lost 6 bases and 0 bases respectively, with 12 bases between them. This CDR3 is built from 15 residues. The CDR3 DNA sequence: TGTGCCAGCAGCCCCCAGGGATTAGCCAAAAACATTCAGTACTTC. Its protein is CASSPQGLAKNIQYF.

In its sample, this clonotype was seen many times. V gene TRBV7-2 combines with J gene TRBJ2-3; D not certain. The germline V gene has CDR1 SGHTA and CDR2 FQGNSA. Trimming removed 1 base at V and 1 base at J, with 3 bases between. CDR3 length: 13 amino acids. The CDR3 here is CASSLVRTDTQYF. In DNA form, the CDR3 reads TGTGCCAGCAGCTTAGTTCGCACAGATACGCAGTATTTT.

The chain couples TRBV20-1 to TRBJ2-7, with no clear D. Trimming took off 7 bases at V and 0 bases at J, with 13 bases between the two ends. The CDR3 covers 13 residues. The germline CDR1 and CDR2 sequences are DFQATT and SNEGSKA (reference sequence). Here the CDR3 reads CSGPGSSSYEQYF. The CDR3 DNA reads TGCAGTGGACCCGGGTCGAGCTCCTACGAGCAGTACTTC.

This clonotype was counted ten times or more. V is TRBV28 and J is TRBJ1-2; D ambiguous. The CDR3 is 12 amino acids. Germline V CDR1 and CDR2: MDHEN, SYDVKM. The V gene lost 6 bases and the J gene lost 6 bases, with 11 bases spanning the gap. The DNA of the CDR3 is TGTGCCAGCAGCCCCTCCCTGGATGGCTACACCTTC. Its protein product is CASSPSLDGYTF.

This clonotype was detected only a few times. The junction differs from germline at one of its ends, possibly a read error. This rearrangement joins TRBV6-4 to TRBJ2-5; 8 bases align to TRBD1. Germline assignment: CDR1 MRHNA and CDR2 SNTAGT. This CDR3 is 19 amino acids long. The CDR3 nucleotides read TGTACCAGCTGCTACCCAGGGGGCGCCCCATGGGAACACCAAGAGACCCAGTACTTC. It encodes CTSCYPGGAPWEHQETQYF.

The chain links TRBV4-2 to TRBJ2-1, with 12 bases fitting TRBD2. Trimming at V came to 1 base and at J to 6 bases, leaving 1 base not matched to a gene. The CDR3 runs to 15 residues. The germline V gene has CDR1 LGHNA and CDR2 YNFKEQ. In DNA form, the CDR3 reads TGTGCCAGCAGCCAAGGGACTAGCGGGGTCAATGAGCAGTTCTTC. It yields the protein CASSQGTSGVNEQFF.

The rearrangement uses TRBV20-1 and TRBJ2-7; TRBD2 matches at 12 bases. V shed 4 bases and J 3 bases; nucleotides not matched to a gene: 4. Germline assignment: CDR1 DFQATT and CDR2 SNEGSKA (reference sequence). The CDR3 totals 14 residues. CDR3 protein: CSATGLAGIYEQYF. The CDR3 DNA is TGCAGTGCTACAGGACTAGCGGGGATCTACGAGCAGTACTTC.

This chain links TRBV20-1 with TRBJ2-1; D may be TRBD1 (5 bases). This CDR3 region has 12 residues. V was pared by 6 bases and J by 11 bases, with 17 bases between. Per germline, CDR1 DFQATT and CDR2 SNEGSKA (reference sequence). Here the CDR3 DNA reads TGCAGTGCGTCGACAGAAGTAGTCAAGCAGTTCTTC. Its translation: CSASTEVVKQFF.

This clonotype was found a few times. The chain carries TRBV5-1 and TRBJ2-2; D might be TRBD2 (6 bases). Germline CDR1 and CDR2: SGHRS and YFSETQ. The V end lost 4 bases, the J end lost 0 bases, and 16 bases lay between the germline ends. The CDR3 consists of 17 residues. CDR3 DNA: TGCGCCAGCAGCCCGGGAGTAATTGAAGCGAACACCGGGGAGCTGTTTTTT. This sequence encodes CASSPGVIEANTGELFF.

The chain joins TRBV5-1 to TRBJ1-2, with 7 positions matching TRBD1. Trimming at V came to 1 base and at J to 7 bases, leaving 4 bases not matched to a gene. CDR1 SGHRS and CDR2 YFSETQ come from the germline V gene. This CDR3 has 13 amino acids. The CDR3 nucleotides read TGCGCCAGCAGCTTGACAGGGGTAACTGGCTACACCTTC. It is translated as CASSLTGVTGYTF.

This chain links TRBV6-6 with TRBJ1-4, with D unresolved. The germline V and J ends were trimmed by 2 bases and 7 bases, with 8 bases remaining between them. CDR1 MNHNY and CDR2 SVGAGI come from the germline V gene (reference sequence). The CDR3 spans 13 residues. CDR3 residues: CASSYRAGEKLFF. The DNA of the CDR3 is TGTGCCAGCAGTTACAGGGCCGGTGAAAAACTGTTTTTT.

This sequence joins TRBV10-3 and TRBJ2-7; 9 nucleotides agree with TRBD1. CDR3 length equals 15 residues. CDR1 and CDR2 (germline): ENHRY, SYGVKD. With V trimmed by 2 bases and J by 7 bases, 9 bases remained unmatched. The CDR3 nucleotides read TGTGCCATCAGTGAGAGTCGAGGACAGGGGAAAGAGCAGTACTTC. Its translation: CAISESRGQGKEQYF.

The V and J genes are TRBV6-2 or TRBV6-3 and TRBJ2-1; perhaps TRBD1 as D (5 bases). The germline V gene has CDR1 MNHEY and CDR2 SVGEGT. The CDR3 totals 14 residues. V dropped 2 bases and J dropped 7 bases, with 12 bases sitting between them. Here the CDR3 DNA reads TGTGCCAGCAGTTACACTCAGGGTTGGAATGAGCAGTTCTTC. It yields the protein CASSYTQGWNEQFF.

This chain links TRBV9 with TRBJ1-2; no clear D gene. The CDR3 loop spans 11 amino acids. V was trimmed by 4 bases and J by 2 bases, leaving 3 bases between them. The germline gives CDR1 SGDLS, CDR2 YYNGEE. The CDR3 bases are TGTGCCAGCAGCCAAAACTATGGCTACACCTTC. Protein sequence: CASSQNYGYTF.

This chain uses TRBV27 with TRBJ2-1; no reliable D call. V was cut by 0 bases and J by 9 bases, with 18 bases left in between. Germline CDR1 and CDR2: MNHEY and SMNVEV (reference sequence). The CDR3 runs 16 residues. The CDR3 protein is CASSLSGQSGSSEQFF. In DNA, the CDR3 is TGTGCCAGCAGTTTATCTGGTCAGTCAGGTTCCAGTGAGCAGTTCTTC.

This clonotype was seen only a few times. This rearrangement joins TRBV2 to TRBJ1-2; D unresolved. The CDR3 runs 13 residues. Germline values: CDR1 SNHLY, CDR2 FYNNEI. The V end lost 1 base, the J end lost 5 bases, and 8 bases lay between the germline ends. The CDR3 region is CASSEGFSYGYTF. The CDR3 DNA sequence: TGTGCCAGCAGTGAAGGTTTCTCATATGGCTACACCTTC.

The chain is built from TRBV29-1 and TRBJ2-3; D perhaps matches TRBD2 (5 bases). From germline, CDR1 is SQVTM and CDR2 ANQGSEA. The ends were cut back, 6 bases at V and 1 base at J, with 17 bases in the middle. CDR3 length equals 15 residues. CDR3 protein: CSVHPHGVRTDTQYF. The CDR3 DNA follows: TGCAGCGTCCACCCCCACGGGGTACGCACAGATACGCAGTATTTT.

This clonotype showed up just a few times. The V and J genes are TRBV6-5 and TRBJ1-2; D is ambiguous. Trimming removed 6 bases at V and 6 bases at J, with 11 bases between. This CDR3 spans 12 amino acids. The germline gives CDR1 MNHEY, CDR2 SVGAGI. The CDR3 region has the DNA TGTGCCAGCAGACCCGGATCTCATGGCTACACCTTC. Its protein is CASRPGSHGYTF.

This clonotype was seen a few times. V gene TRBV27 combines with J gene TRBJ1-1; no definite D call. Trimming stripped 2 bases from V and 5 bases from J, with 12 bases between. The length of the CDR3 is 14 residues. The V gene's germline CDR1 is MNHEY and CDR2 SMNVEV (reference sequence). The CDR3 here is CASSLKGYGTEAFF. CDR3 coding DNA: TGTGCCAGCAGTTTAAAGGGCTATGGGACTGAAGCTTTCTTT.

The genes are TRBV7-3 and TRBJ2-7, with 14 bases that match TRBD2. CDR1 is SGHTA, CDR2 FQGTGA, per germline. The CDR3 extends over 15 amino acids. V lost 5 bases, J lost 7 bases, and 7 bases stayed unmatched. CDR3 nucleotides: TGTGCCAGCAGCGCGGGACTAGCGGGAGTTAAAGAGCAGTACTTC. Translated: CASSAGLAGVKEQYF.

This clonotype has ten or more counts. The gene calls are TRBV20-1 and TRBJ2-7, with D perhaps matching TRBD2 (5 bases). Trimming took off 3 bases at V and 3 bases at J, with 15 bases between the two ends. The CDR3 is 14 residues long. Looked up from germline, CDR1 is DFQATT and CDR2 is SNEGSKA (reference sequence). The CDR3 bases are TGCAGTGCTAGGACCGCAGCGGCCCGCTACGAGCAGTACTTC. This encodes CSARTAAARYEQYF.

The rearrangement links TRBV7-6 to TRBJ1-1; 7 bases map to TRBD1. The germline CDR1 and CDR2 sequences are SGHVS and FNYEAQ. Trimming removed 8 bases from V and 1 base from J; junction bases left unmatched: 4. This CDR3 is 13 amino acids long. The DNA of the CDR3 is TGTGCCAGCCAGGGGGTAGGGAACACTGAAGCTTTCTTT. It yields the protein CASQGVGNTEAFF.

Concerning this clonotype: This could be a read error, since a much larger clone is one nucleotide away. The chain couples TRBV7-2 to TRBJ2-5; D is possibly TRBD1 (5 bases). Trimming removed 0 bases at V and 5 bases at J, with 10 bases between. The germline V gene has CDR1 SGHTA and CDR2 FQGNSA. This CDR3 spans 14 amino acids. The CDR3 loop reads CASSLAPGPETQYF. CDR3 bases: TGTGCCAGCAGCTTAGCGCCAGGGCCGGAGACCCAGTACTTC.

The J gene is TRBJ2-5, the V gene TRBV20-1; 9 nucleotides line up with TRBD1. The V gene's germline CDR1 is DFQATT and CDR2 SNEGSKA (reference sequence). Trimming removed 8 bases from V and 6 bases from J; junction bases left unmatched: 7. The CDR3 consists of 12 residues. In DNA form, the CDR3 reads TGCAGTAGGGAACAGGGGGCGAAGACCCAGTACTTC. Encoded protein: CSREQGAKTQYF.

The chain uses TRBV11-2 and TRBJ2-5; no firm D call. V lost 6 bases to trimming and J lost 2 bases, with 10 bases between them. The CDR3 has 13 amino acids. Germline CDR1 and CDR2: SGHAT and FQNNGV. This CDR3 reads CASRTDTQETQYF. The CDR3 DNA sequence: TGTGCCAGCAGGACGGATACTCAAGAGACCCAGTACTTC.

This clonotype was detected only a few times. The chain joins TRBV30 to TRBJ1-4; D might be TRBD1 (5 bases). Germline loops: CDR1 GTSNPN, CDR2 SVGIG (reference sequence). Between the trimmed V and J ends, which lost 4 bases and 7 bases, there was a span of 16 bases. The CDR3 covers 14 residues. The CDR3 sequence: CAWTSGTTREKLFF. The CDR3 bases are TGTGCCTGGACCTCCGGGACGACGCGTGAAAAACTGTTTTTT. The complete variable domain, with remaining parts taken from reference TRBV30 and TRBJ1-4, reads SQTIHQWPATLVQPVGSPLSLECTVEGTSNPNLYWYRQAAGRGLQLLFYSVGIGQISSEVPQNLSASRPQDRQFILSSKKLLLSDSGFYLCAWTSGTTREKLFFGSGTQLSVL.

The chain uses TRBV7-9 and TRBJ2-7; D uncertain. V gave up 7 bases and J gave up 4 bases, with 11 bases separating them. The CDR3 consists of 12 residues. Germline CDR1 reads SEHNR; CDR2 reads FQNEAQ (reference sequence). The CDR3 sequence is CASTDDSYEQYF. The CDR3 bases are TGTGCCAGCACCGACGATTCGTACGAGCAGTACTTC.